This T cell receptor beta chain is drawn from a study of blood T cells in healthy people across ages. Findings and limits, study-wide: It was found that TCR beta diversity correlated strongly with the percentage of naive T cells.

Each sample yielded at least 6.5 million isolated PBMCs. Together with a sample-barcoded 5' primer, a J-beta primer mix was included in a second PCR lasting roughly 6 to 12 cycles. The template-switch adaptor, which had 12 random nucleotides, put a tag on each cDNA molecule. Each CDR3 protein is one row after TCRdb ran MiXCR on the 5' RACE reads. The data show about 1.6 million distinct CDR3 sequences, roughly a third seen once. The length of the CDR3 is 16 residues. Germline V lookup: CDR1 SNHLY, CDR2 FYNNEI. Concerning this clonotype itself: What it binds is unknown. At one of its ends the junction is not consistent with the germline gene, which may arise from a read error.

The source material was blood. This receptor was obtained from a woman aged 30 to 39 in good health. This rearrangement joins TRBV2 to TRBJ2-3, with TRBD2 identical over 8 bases. This CDR3 is CAGSELAGYGTDTQYF. The CDR3 region has the DNA TGTGCCGGCAGTGAGTTAGCGGGATATGGGACAGATACGCAGTATTTT.